This is a list of T cell receptor beta chains from one sample in a study of shared clonotypes between healthy human individuals. Assay: immunoSEQ multiplex PCR; the TCRdb copy retains only in-frame clones and omits some. The profile covers hundreds of thousands of clones, with 80% to 95% appearing a single time and about 24% taken by the ten largest. Source material: naive CD8+ T cells sorted from blood. Receptor source: a man between 25 and 39 years old in good health. The CDR3 runs from the conserved cysteine through the conserved F or W. A D gene is named only where the DNA matches it firmly. Clone size is shown for a subset of rows, as once, few, many or a class of expanded clone.

>-|-|TRBV7-9|TRBJ1-2
CASSSSPPTGDYGYTF
TGTGCCAGCAGCTCTAGTCCGCCGACAGGAGACTATGGCTACACCTTC
>-|-|TRBV5-1|TRBJ2-7
CASSLSGDTSYEQYF
TGCGCCAGCAGCTTGTCTGGGGACACCTCCTACGAGCAGTACTTC
>-|-|TRBV4-1|TRBJ1-1
CASSQNRWGNTEAFF
TGCGCCAGCAGCCAGAATCGATGGGGGAACACTGAAGCTTTCTTT
>-|-|TRBV27|TRBJ2-7
CASSTIGQREQYF
TGTGCCAGCAGTACAATCGGACAGCGGGAGCAGTACTTC
>-|-|TRBV28|TRBJ2-7
CASSTSGARYEQYF
TGTGCCAGCAGCACCTCCGGGGCGCGGTACGAGCAGTACTTC
>-|-|TRBV19|TRBJ2-7
CASSLSGAPYEQYF
TGTGCCAGTAGTCTTTCAGGGGCACCCTACGAGCAGTACTTC
>-|-|TRBV7-8|TRBJ2-7
CASSLEITATYEQYF
TGTGCCAGCAGCTTAGAAATTACGGCCACCTACGAGCAGTACTTC
>TRBD2|-|TRBV7-9|TRBJ2-1
CASSSATSGFSGSYNEQFF
TGTGCCAGCAGCTCCGCGACTAGCGGGTTCTCCGGCTCCTACAATGAGCAGTTCTTC
>-|-|TRBV7-9|TRBJ2-2
CASSLGRGIWASTGELFF
TGTGCCAGCAGCTTAGGTCGGGGGATTTGGGCGAGCACCGGGGAGCTGTTTTTT
>-|-|TRBV4-1|TRBJ2-1
CASSRIPGGPTNEQFF
TGCGCCAGCAGCCGCATCCCGGGTGGGCCCACCAATGAGCAGTTCTTC
>TRBD1|-|TRBV7-9|TRBJ2-2
CASRDPGQGQQWNTGELFF
TGTGCCAGCAGAGATCCGGGACAGGGGCAACAATGGAACACCGGGGAGCTGTTTTTT
>-|-|TRBV6-5|TRBJ2-2
CASSFRRSVAGELFF
TGTGCCAGCAGTTTCCGGCGTTCGGTCGCCGGGGAGCTGTTTTTT
>-|-|TRBV7-9|TRBJ2-2
CASSFAAGPSTGELFF
TGTGCCAGCAGCTTTGCGGCGGGACCTTCCACCGGGGAGCTGTTTTTT
>TRBD2|-|TRBV4-3|TRBJ2-5
CASSQDLPGGEETQYF
TGCGCCAGCAGCCAAGATCTTCCGGGAGGGGAAGAGACCCAGTACTTC
>-|-|TRBV13|TRBJ2-4
CASSYAGEAKNIQYF
TGTGCCAGCAGCTACGCCGGGGAGGCCAAAAACATTCAGTACTTC
>-|-|TRBV21-1|TRBJ2-1
CASSKGTGVGSYNEQFF
TGTGCCAGCAGCAAAGGGACAGGGGTCGGTTCCTACAATGAGCAGTTCTTC
>TRBD2|-|TRBV11-1|TRBJ2-1
CASSLEYGRASVNEQFF
TGTGCCAGCAGCTTAGAATACGGGAGGGCTTCGGTGAATGAGCAGTTCTTC
>TRBD1|once|TRBV28|TRBJ2-7
CASSYDRGPYEQYF
TGTGCCAGCAGTTACGACAGGGGGCCCTACGAGCAGTACTTC
>-|-|TRBV12-2|TRBJ1-5
CASRLKRGNQPQHF
TGTGCAAGTCGCTTAAAGAGAGGCAATCAGCCCCAGCATTTT
>TRBD2|-|TRBV10-3|TRBJ2-7
CAIRFASGTYEQYF
TGTGCCATCCGGTTCGCTAGCGGAACCTACGAGCAGTACTTC
>-|once|TRBV27|TRBJ1-5
CASNLQPQHF
TGTGCCAGCAATCTTCAGCCCCAGCATTTT
>-|once|TRBV27|TRBJ2-5
CASSLSALETQYF
TGTGCCAGCAGTTTATCTGCATTGGAGACCCAGTACTTC
>-|-|TRBV6-5|TRBJ2-7
CASSIQGDGVNEQYF
TGTGCCAGCAGTATACAGGGTGACGGTGTAAACGAGCAGTACTTC
>-|few|TRBV28|TRBJ1-5
CASSSQISNQPQHF
TGTGCCAGCAGTTCCCAGATTAGCAATCAGCCCCAGCATTTT
>-|-|TRBV5-8|TRBJ1-5
CASRFQGTNQPQHF
TGTGCCAGCAGGTTTCAGGGGACCAATCAGCCCCAGCATTTT
>-|-|TRBV5-1|TRBJ2-2
CASSRIGGDGELFF
TGCGCCAGCAGTCGCATCGGGGGTGACGGGGAGCTGTTTTTT
>-|-|TRBV5-6|TRBJ1-2
CASRMGSLGFNGYTF
TGTGCCAGCAGGATGGGGTCGTTGGGGTTCAATGGCTACACCTTC
>TRBD1|-|TRBV7-9|TRBJ2-2
CASRTGVGGELFF
TGTGCCAGCAGGACAGGGGTCGGCGGGGAGCTGTTTTTT
>TRBD2|-|TRBV2|TRBJ2-7
CASKSSPGLAGGISYEQYF
TGTGCCAGCAAAAGCAGTCCGGGACTAGCGGGAGGGATCTCCTACGAGCAGTACTTC
>-|-|TRBV6-5|TRBJ2-2
CASSYSTDMYTGELFF
TGTGCCAGCAGTTACTCGACGGACATGTACACCGGGGAGCTGTTTTTT
>-|once|TRBV27|TRBJ2-7
CASSLSKGFAYEQYF
TGTGCCAGCAGTTTATCGAAAGGATTCGCCTACGAGCAGTACTTC
>-|-|TRBV11-2|TRBJ2-1
CASSLSDSYNEQFF
TGTGCCAGCAGCTTAAGTGACTCCTACAATGAGCAGTTCTTC
>-|-|TRBV6-6|TRBJ2-7
CASCLSEQYF
TGTGCCAGCTGCCTGTCCGAGCAGTACTTC
>-|-|TRBV18|TRBJ2-1
CASSPEPLVSDEQFF
TGTGCCAGCTCACCGGAACCCCTGGTTAGTGATGAGCAGTTCTTC
>-|-|TRBV6-6|TRBJ1-1
CASSYPFGRDTEAFF
TGTGCCAGCAGTTACCCCTTTGGACGGGACACTGAAGCTTTCTTT
>-|once|TRBV27|TRBJ2-1
CASSLAVSYNEQFF
TGTGCCAGCAGTTTAGCGGTCTCCTACAATGAGCAGTTCTTC
>-|-|TRBV11-3|TRBJ2-7
CASSVAFGSSYEQYF
TGTGCCAGCAGCGTAGCTTTCGGGAGCTCCTACGAGCAGTACTTC
>TRBD2|-|TRBV27|TRBJ2-3
CASSLAGDLSTDTQYF
TGTGCCAGCAGCCTAGCGGGGGACCTTAGCACAGATACGCAGTATTTT
>-|-|TRBV27|TRBJ2-7
CASSFGITYEQYF
TGTGCCAGCAGTTTCGGGATAACCTACGAGCAGTACTTC
>TRBD1|-|TRBV30|TRBJ2-5
CAWSHFGQGQKTQYF
TGTGCCTGGAGCCACTTCGGACAGGGGCAAAAGACCCAGTACTTC
>TRBD1|-|TRBV4-3|TRBJ1-2
CASSQEPGQFHPYGYTF
TGCGCCAGCAGCCAAGAACCGGGACAGTTTCATCCCTATGGCTACACCTTC
>TRBD1|-|TRBV7-9|TRBJ2-5
CASSPRYRGSETQYF
TGTGCCAGCAGCCCTCGATACAGGGGATCGGAGACCCAGTACTTC
>-|-|TRBV7-9|TRBJ1-2
CASSLVGTDLYGYTF
TGTGCCAGCAGCTTAGTCGGGACGGACCTCTATGGCTACACCTTC
>-|-|TRBV5-5|TRBJ2-7
CASSSNRASYEQYF
TGTGCCAGCAGCTCGAACAGAGCCTCCTACGAGCAGTACTTC
>-|-|TRBV28|TRBJ2-3
CASSFLGRTDTQYF
TGTGCCAGCAGTTTTTTGGGGCGCACAGATACGCAGTATTTT
>TRBD2|few|TRBV4-1|TRBJ2-5
CASSQRASGMLETQYF
TGCGCCAGCAGCCAAAGGGCTAGCGGGATGCTAGAGACCCAGTACTTC
>TRBD2|-|TRBV2|TRBJ2-2
CASIPSGRNTGELFF
TGTGCCAGCATTCCTAGCGGGCGGAACACCGGGGAGCTGTTTTTT
>-|-|TRBV7-6|TRBJ2-5
CASSLGIQETQYF
TGTGCCAGCAGCTTGGGAATACAAGAGACCCAGTACTTC
>-|-|TRBV29-1|TRBJ2-7
CSVETGKSGTYEQYF
TGCAGCGTTGAAACAGGGAAAAGCGGAACCTACGAGCAGTACTTC
>-|-|TRBV7-6|TRBJ2-7
CASSPASRSYEQYF
TGTGCCAGCAGCCCTGCTAGCCGATCCTACGAGCAGTACTTC
>TRBD1|-|TRBV27|TRBJ2-1
CASSLADRGFNEQFF
TGTGCCAGCAGTTTAGCGGACAGGGGGTTTAATGAGCAGTTCTTC
>-|-|TRBV27|TRBJ1-3
CASSSALGLGNTIYF
TGTGCCAGCAGCTCCGCATTAGGTCTGGGAAACACCATATATTTT
>TRBD2|few|TRBV6-4|TRBJ2-1
CASSDVPSGGNEQFF
TGTGCCAGCAGTGACGTCCCTTCGGGGGGCAATGAGCAGTTCTTC
>-|-|TRBV11-2|TRBJ2-3
CASSLRGPSQKQYF
TGTGCCAGCAGCCTTAGGGGCCCCTCACAAAAACAGTATTTT
>TRBD2|-|TRBV7-9|TRBJ2-1
CASSPGTSGREQFF
TGTGCCAGCAGCCCAGGGACTAGCGGGAGAGAGCAGTTCTTC
>-|-|TRBV29-1|TRBJ2-2
CSVEGEDYTGELFF
TGCAGCGTTGAGGGGGAGGATTACACCGGGGAGCTGTTTTTT
>-|-|TRBV28|TRBJ2-7
CASSSPGISSYEQYF
TGTGCCAGCAGTTCCCCAGGGATCAGCTCCTACGAGCAGTACTTC
>-|-|TRBV21-1|TRBJ1-2
CASIMIPVDRYYGYTF
TGTGCCAGCATCATGATCCCGGTGGACAGATACTATGGCTACACCTTC